This T cell receptor (beta chain) was recovered during a study of CD8+ T cells in alopecia areata. Findings of the study overall: Relative to normal scalp, lesional scalp, especially alopecia totalis/universalis, showed higher clonality.

CDR3 length: 15 residues. V lost 4 bases, J lost 6 bases, and 21 bases lay in between. Germline-derived CDR1 and CDR2 are SQVTM and ANQGSEA. RNA extraction was followed by reverse transcription into cDNA, which acted as the sequencing template. Some clones are missing from TCRdb's copy, which holds only in-frame ones; the method was immunoSEQ multiplex PCR. This table holds roughly 190,000 clones, under 80% found once. This clone has just a few counts. Its target is unknown. Specified treatment: oral pan-JAK inhibitor, 5-10 mg twice daily. Specimens obtained from alopecia areata patients comprised lesional scalp punch biopsies and peripheral blood. Sorted out of PBMCs were CD4+ T cells and CD8+ T cells.

The origin of this receptor is a human donor with alopecia areata. The chain has TRBV29-1 and TRBJ1-1; D is possibly TRBD1 (5 bases). This specimen consisted of CD4+ T cells sorted from blood, obtained around week 50, from a patient treated with tofacitinib. CDR3: CSVAKRGRVMAEAFF. DNA for the CDR3: TGCAGCGTTGCAAAACGGGGACGGGTAATGGCTGAAGCTTTCTTT.